Listed here are 15 T cell receptor beta chains from one sample, sequenced in a study of T cell clonotyping in hematopoietic cell transplantation. Libraries were prepared by immunoSEQ multiplex PCR; TCRdb keeps only in-frame clonotypes and omits some of them. Of about 19,000 clones listed, approximately 80% were seen once; the top ten hold approximately 15%. Sequenced: peripheral blood mononuclear cells. These receptors all come from a man aged 55 to 70 in good health. Some clones in this sample may be carry-over from other donors' samples.

The V and J genes are TRBV30 and TRBJ1-2; no firm D call. Trimming pared 0 bases from V and 4 bases from J, leaving 12 bases between. CDR1 and CDR2 from the germline V gene are GTSNPN and SVGIG (reference sequence). The CDR3 contains 14 residues. The CDR3 reads CAWSVGAGSYGYTF. In DNA, the CDR3 is TGTGCCTGGAGTGTAGGAGCTGGGAGCTATGGCTACACCTTC.

This sequence joins TRBV19 and TRBJ2-1; tentative D call: TRBD2 (5 bases). Germline V gene lookup returns CDR1 LNHDA and CDR2 SQIVND (reference sequence). This CDR3 has 14 amino acids. Trimming pared 5 bases from V and 6 bases from J, leaving 14 bases between. The CDR3 region has the DNA TGTGCCAGTAGTGCCTACAGCGGCAGCAATGAGCAGTTCTTC. Its protein is CASSAYSGSNEQFF.

The chain recombines TRBV7-8 with TRBJ1-1; perhaps TRBD1 as D (5 bases). Germline CDR1 is SGHVS and CDR2 is FQNEAQ. This CDR3 comprises 14 residues. V was trimmed by 4 bases and J by 4 bases, leaving 13 bases between them. The CDR3: CASSSRERGTEAFF. In DNA, the CDR3 is TGTGCCAGCAGCTCCAGGGAAAGAGGCACTGAAGCTTTCTTT. Together with reference TRBV7-8 and TRBJ1-1, the CDR3 gives the full variable domain: GAGVSQSPRYKVAKRGQDVALRCDPISGHVSLFWYQQALGQGPEFLTYFQNEAQLDKSGLPSDRFFAERPEGSVSTLKIQRTQQEDSAVYLCASSSRERGTEAFFGQGTRLTVV.

The table lists this clone with a count of one. The V call is TRBV19, the J call TRBJ2-1; 12 bases align to TRBD2. The germline V gene encodes CDR1 LNHDA and CDR2 SQIVND (reference sequence). Trimming at V came to 3 bases and at J to 7 bases, leaving 10 bases not matched to a gene. This CDR3 has 17 residues. The DNA of the CDR3 is TGTGCCAGTAGTATCTCCACACCTAGCGGGGGGGGGAATGAGCAGTTCTTC. Encoded protein: CASSISTPSGGGNEQFF.

Comments on this clone: This sample includes further DNA sequences coding for the same CDR3. The chain couples TRBV27 to TRBJ2-7, with unresolved D. The V and J ends lost 4 bases and 3 bases respectively, with 7 bases between them. The CDR3 is 12 residues long. The germline CDR1 and CDR2 sequences are MNHEY and SMNVEV (reference sequence). The CDR3 nucleotides are TGTGCCAGCAGTTCCCCGGGCTACGAGCAGTACTTC. This gives the protein CASSSPGYEQYF.

This CDR3 is CASSLGIRETQYF. The DNA of the CDR3 is TGTGCCAGCAGCCTCGGGATCCGGGAGACCCAGTACTTC. The rearrangement links TRBV2 to TRBJ2-5; maybe TRBD2 (5 bases). The germline gives CDR1 SNHLY, CDR2 FYNNEI. V lost 6 bases and J lost 5, with 13 bases in between. The CDR3 is 13 amino acids.

Within the sample, this clone is medium-sized (0.01 to 0.1%). The chain is built from TRBV11-2 and TRBJ1-4; TRBD1 matches at 8 bases. This CDR3 has 14 amino acids. Germline trimming cut 1 base from V and 8 bases from J; bases unmatched to any gene: 3. CDR1 and CDR2 from the germline V gene are SGHAT and FQNNGV. Here the CDR3 reads CASSLVQGDEKLFF. The DNA for the CDR3 is TGTGCCAGCAGCTTAGTACAGGGGGACGAAAAACTGTTTTTT.

Comment on this clone: The junction differs from germline at one of its ends, possibly a read error. V usage is TRBV9 and J usage is TRBJ2-3; 8 nucleotides match TRBD1. The germline CDR1 and CDR2 sequences are SGDLS and YYNGEE. The CDR3 contains 15 residues. This CDR3 is CASSPGGGGTGTQYF. The CDR3 bases are TGTGCCAGCAGCCCGGGTGGAGGGGGGACAGGTACGCAGTATTTT.

The chain joins TRBV27 to TRBJ1-5; maybe TRBD1 (6 bases). Germline V gives CDR1 MNHEY, CDR2 SMNVEV (reference sequence). Trimming removed 5 bases at V and 5 bases at J, with 13 bases between. CDR3 length: 14 residues. This CDR3 reads CASSRTVGYQPQHF. The CDR3 DNA reads as TGTGCCAGCAGTCGGACAGTCGGATATCAGCCCCAGCATTTT.

This clone was seen more than once but under ten times. The rearrangement joins TRBV29-1 to TRBJ1-1, with D maybe TRBD1 (5 bases). In germline, CDR1 is SQVTM, CDR2 ANQGSEA. The ends were cut back, 7 bases at V and 1 base at J, with 10 bases in the middle. The length of the CDR3 is 12 residues. The CDR3 protein is CSASRGNTEAFF. The CDR3 DNA is TGCAGCGCCTCGAGGGGGAACACTGAAGCTTTCTTT.

The V call is TRBV5-6, the J call TRBJ2-7; D could derive from TRBD1 or TRBD2 (5 bases each). The CDR3 length is 17 residues. The V gene lost 2 bases and the J gene lost 6 bases, with 24 bases spanning the gap. CDR1 and CDR2 from the germline V gene are SGHDT and YYEEEE. This chain's CDR3 is CASSLTGTPSYESEQYF. The CDR3 DNA follows: TGTGCCAGCAGCTTAACGGGGACCCCGAGCTACGAGAGCGAGCAGTACTTC.

The J gene is TRBJ1-1, the V gene TRBV7-9; 8 bases are a match to TRBD1. CDR1 SEHNR and CDR2 FQNEAQ come from the germline V gene (reference sequence). Trimming at V came to 5 bases and at J to 5 bases, leaving 10 bases not matched to a gene. The CDR3 spans 15 residues. CDR3: CASSPGQGRWTEAFF. The CDR3 nucleotides read TGTGCCAGCAGCCCAGGACAGGGTAGGTGGACTGAAGCTTTCTTT.

This chain links TRBV7-3 with TRBJ2-7; 7 bases align to TRBD1. The CDR3 consists of 13 residues. Looked up from germline, CDR1 is SGHTA and CDR2 is FQGTGA. The V gene end was trimmed by 5 bases and the J gene end by 6 bases; junction bases not matched to a gene: 7. DNA of the CDR3: TGTGCCAGCAGCCAAGGGGCAGGGGGCGAGCAGTACTTC. It specifies CASSQGAGGEQYF.

This clone occurred once. J is TRBJ1-4 and V is TRBV5-1; possibly TRBD1 for D (5 bases). Germline CDR1 is SGHRS and CDR2 is YFSETQ. V shed 4 bases and J shed 2 bases, with 12 bases lying between them. There are 15 residues in the CDR3. The CDR3 loop is CASSVQQGTNEKLFF. The CDR3 coding sequence is TGCGCCAGCAGCGTGCAGCAGGGCACTAATGAAAAACTGTTTTTT.

This clone showed up just a few times. The chain couples TRBV7-9 to TRBJ1-4, with D tentatively TRBD1 (6 bases). Germline V gene lookup returns CDR1 SEHNR and CDR2 FQNEAQ (reference sequence). This CDR3 is built from 17 residues. The V end lost 1 base, the J end lost 0 bases, and 12 bases lay between the germline ends. The CDR3 coding sequence is TGTGCCAGCAGCTTAGGACAGGACGATGCAACTAATGAAAAACTGTTTTTT. Translation: CASSLGQDDATNEKLFF.